This T cell receptor (beta chain) was documented in a study of memory CD4+ T cells and cytomegalovirus serostatus. Study-wide background: Donors were healthy Belgian adults, under ten CMV seropositive and 24 seronegative.

V gave up 4 bases and J gave up 4 bases, with 11 bases separating them. Germline CDR1 and CDR2: SGHRS and YFSETQ. The CDR3 sequence is 13 residues long. The sort gate was single viable CD3+CD4+CD8-CD45RO+ cells for memory CD4+ T cells. Sequencing was performed with immunoSEQ multiplex PCR; in TCRdb, only in-frame clones are kept and a portion is missing. This table holds about 75,000 clones, 60% to 80% found once. Material for sequencing was memory CD4+ T cells from blood. This chain links TRBV5-1 with TRBJ1-2; the D gene is possibly TRBD1 (6 bases). The receptor was derived from an adult in good health and CMV-seropositive. The CDR3 spells CASSPGQLYGYTF. The DNA of the CDR3 is TGCGCCAGCAGCCCAGGACAGCTCTATGGCTACACCTTC. The variable domain in full, completed from reference TRBV5-1 and TRBJ1-2, reads KAGVTQTPRYLIKTRGQQVTLSCSPISGHRSVSWYQQTPGQGLQFLFEYFSETQRNKGNFPGRFSGRQFSNSRSEMNVSTLELGDSALYLCASSPGQLYGYTFGSGTRLTVV.